The 30 T cell receptor beta chains listed next were all sequenced from one sample in a study of cytomegalovirus exposure and HLA in healthy donors. Generated by immunoSEQ multiplex PCR, the TCRdb table keeps only in-frame clones and is missing some. The sample holds about 280,000 clones, roughly 88% seen once. Sequencing used PBMCs. The receptors here all came from a woman under 30 in good health and CMV-seronegative.

The chain joins TRBV27 to TRBJ2-1, with D perhaps matching TRBD2 (5 bases). The CDR3 length is 16 residues. V was cut by 6 bases and J by 10 bases, with 25 bases left in between. Germline CDR1 and CDR2: MNHEY and SMNVEV (reference sequence). In DNA form, the CDR3 reads TGTGCCAGCAGGGTGGGTGGGAGTCATCCCCCGCGAGAGCAGTTCTTC. It translates to CASRVGGSHPPREQFF.

This clone was detected only a few times. The V gene is TRBV5-4, the J gene TRBJ2-1; TRBD1 aligns across 8 bases. Trimming at V came to 2 bases and at J to 6 bases, leaving 7 bases not matched to a gene. The CDR3 is 15 amino acids. Germline loops: CDR1 SGHNT, CDR2 YYREEE (reference sequence). Here the CDR3 reads CASSLRTGFGNEQFF. The CDR3 coding sequence is TGTGCCAGCAGCTTAAGGACAGGGTTCGGCAATGAGCAGTTCTTC. Full variable domain (missing parts from reference TRBV5-4 and TRBJ2-1): ETGVTQSPTHLIKTRGQQVTLRCSSQSGHNTVSWYQQALGQGPQFIFQYYREEENGRGNFPPRFSGLQFPNYSSELNVNALELDDSALYLCASSLRTGFGNEQFFGPGTRLTVL.

The rearrangement links TRBV27 to TRBJ1-1; TRBD1 matches 8 bases. V gave up 6 bases and J gave up 6 bases; unmatched junction bases: 12. This CDR3 comprises 15 residues. Germline-derived CDR1 and CDR2 are MNHEY and SMNVEV (reference sequence). In nucleotides, the CDR3 is TGTGCCAGCAGAATCGAAGTAGGACAGGGCGCTGAAGCTTTCTTT. Its protein is CASRIEVGQGAEAFF.

This clone has just one count. CDR3: CASSSGTGRAEAFF. In DNA form, the CDR3 reads TGTGCCAGCTCCTCAGGGACAGGGAGGGCTGAAGCTTTCTTT. The V gene is TRBV2, the J gene TRBJ1-1, with 9 bases identical to TRBD1. This CDR3 region has 14 residues. Germline V CDR1 and CDR2: SNHLY, FYNNEI. Germline trimming cut 8 bases from V and 6 bases from J; bases unmatched to any gene: 10.

The V and J genes are TRBV11-2 and TRBJ1-5; no reliable D call. This CDR3 is built from 15 residues. Trimming stripped 3 bases from V and 0 bases from J, with 9 bases between. Germline lookup yields CDR1 SGHAT and CDR2 FQNNGV. The CDR3 DNA reads TGTGCCAGCAGCTTCTCAGGTTATAGCAATCAGCCCCAGCATTTT. Amino acids: CASSFSGYSNQPQHF.

The rearrangement joins TRBV6-1 to TRBJ1-1; D possibly corresponds to TRBD1 (6 bases). Germline values: CDR1 MNHNS, CDR2 SASEGT. The germline V and J ends were trimmed by 6 bases and 3 bases, with 11 bases remaining between them. The CDR3 length is 13 residues. DNA for the CDR3: TGTGCCAGCAGGTTTTCAGGGGACACTGAAGCTTTCTTT. This translates into CASRFSGDTEAFF.

J is TRBJ1-5 and V is TRBV20-1; a possible D gene is TRBD1 (6 bases). The V gene's germline CDR1 is DFQATT and CDR2 SNEGSKA (reference sequence). The CDR3 covers 11 residues. As DNA, the CDR3 is TGCGCGCGGGGGGCAGGGAAGCCCCAGCATTTT. It codes for CARGAGKPQHF.

This chain links TRBV27 with TRBJ2-2; D possibly corresponds to TRBD2 (5 bases). V lost 10 bases, J lost 0 bases, and 24 bases lay in between. Per germline, CDR1 MNHEY and CDR2 SMNVEV (reference sequence). The CDR3 consists of 18 residues. The CDR3 DNA follows: TGTGCCAAAGAAACGAGGGCACGTCGGGTAACGAACACCGGGGAGCTGTTTTTT. Amino acid sequence: CAKETRARRVTNTGELFF.

V gene TRBV5-4 combines with J gene TRBJ2-7, with a possible D match to TRBD2 (5 bases). The CDR3 loop spans 15 amino acids. The V and J ends lost 3 bases and 3 bases respectively, with 16 bases between them. CDR1 and CDR2 from the germline V gene are SGHNT and YYREEE (reference sequence). The CDR3 DNA is TGTGCCAGCAGCTCAGACCCGGGCGGGTACTACGAGCAGTACTTC. Its protein product is CASSSDPGGYYEQYF.

The chain joins TRBV7-9 to TRBJ1-5; 9 bases are shared with TRBD1. Germline lookup yields CDR1 SEHNR and CDR2 FQNEAQ (reference sequence). CDR3 size: 16 residues. V lost 2 bases to trimming and J lost 6 bases; unmatched junction nucleotides: 8. The CDR3 sequence is CASSLPGQGFGQPQHF. In DNA form, the CDR3 reads TGTGCCAGCAGCTTACCGGGACAGGGTTTTGGTCAGCCCCAGCATTTT.

The chain employs TRBV9 and TRBJ2-7, with D possibly matching TRBD2 (6 bases). Trimming cost V 4 bases and J 2 bases, with 16 bases left between them. The germline CDR1 and CDR2 sequences are SGDLS and YYNGEE. The CDR3 length is 15 residues. CDR3 protein: CASSPRDFLPYEQYF. DNA for the CDR3: TGTGCCAGCAGCCCCAGGGACTTCCTGCCCTACGAGCAGTACTTC.

V and J are TRBV7-3 and TRBJ2-7; 15 bases line up with TRBD2. The V gene end was trimmed by 8 bases and the J gene end by 7 bases; junction bases not matched to a gene: 3. Per the germline V gene, CDR1 is SGHTA and CDR2 is FQGTGA. There are 13 residues in the CDR3. The CDR3: CASGLAGGGEQYF. The CDR3 nucleotides read TGTGCCAGCGGACTAGCGGGAGGGGGAGAGCAGTACTTC.

As regards this clone: Other DNA sequences in the sample encode the same CDR3. The chain uses TRBV20-1 and TRBJ1-1; D gene uncertain. Germline CDR1 and CDR2: DFQATT and SNEGSKA (reference sequence). The CDR3 consists of 11 residues. Trimming took 6 bases from V and 3 from J, leaving 8 bases between them. Written as DNA, the CDR3 is TGCAGTGCGCGCCGGGACACTGAAGCTTTCTTT. Its translation: CSARRDTEAFF.

The chain combines TRBV9 with TRBJ2-1, with 10 bases identical to TRBD2. The junction had 10 bases not matched to a gene; V was cut back by 3 bases and J by 10 bases. Germline V gives CDR1 SGDLS, CDR2 YYNGEE. The CDR3 spans 15 residues. CDR3 DNA: TGTGCCAGCAGCGACCAGCGGGAGGGCTTTTCGGAGCAGTTCTTC. Encoded protein: CASSDQREGFSEQFF.

The chain uses TRBV27 and TRBJ2-7; 14 bases are shared with TRBD2. V trimming: 4 bases; J trimming: 5 bases; junction bases outside the gene matches: 7. The germline CDR1 and CDR2 sequences are MNHEY and SMNVEV (reference sequence). The CDR3 spans 16 residues. The CDR3 DNA reads TGTGCCAGCAGTTCCGGGACTAGCGGGAGAGTCGACGAGCAGTACTTC. Its protein product is CASSSGTSGRVDEQYF.

The chain is built from TRBV7-3 and TRBJ2-3; 7 positions agree with TRBD2. The J segment lost 5 bases and the V segment lost 3 bases, leaving 11 bases of the junction unmatched. Germline values: CDR1 SGHTA, CDR2 FQGTGA. The CDR3 spans 16 residues. CDR3 DNA sequence: TGTGCCAGCAGCTTTTTGGGAGGGCAGCTCGGAGATACGCAGTATTTT. Protein: CASSFLGGQLGDTQYF.

The chain recombines TRBV7-8 with TRBJ2-5, with 7 bases matching TRBD2. Per germline, CDR1 SGHVS and CDR2 FQNEAQ. V shed 5 bases and J 4 bases; nucleotides not matched to a gene: 7. The CDR3 consists of 14 residues. The CDR3: CASSPAGIGETQYF. The CDR3 nucleotides are TGTGCCAGCAGCCCAGCGGGGATAGGAGAGACCCAGTACTTC. The entire variable domain, with the rest obtained from reference TRBV7-8 and TRBJ2-5, is as follows: GAGVSQSPRYKVAKRGQDVALRCDPISGHVSLFWYQQALGQGPEFLTYFQNEAQLDKSGLPSDRFFAERPEGSVSTLKIQRTQQEDSAVYLCASSPAGIGETQYFGPGTRLLVL.

The rearrangement links TRBV9 to TRBJ2-5; 10 positions match TRBD2. Germline V gives CDR1 SGDLS, CDR2 YYNGEE. J was trimmed by 9 bases and V by 4 bases; bases with no gene match: 9. The CDR3 runs to 14 residues. In DNA, the CDR3 is TGTGCCAGCAGCCCCCTAGCGGGAGCCTCGGCCCAGTACTTC. Its translation is CASSPLAGASAQYF.

This chain connects TRBV30 to TRBJ1-2; D possibly corresponds to TRBD1 (5 bases). Germline-derived CDR1 and CDR2 are GTSNPN and SVGIG (reference sequence). The CDR3 extends over 12 amino acids. V lost 0 bases to trimming and J lost 5 bases, with 7 bases between them. The CDR3 DNA sequence: TGTGCCTGGAGTGTCCAGGGATATGGCTACACCTTC. This sequence encodes CAWSVQGYGYTF.

The gene calls are TRBV11-2 and TRBJ2-2; 7 nucleotides match TRBD2. This CDR3 has 14 residues. Germline V gene sequence: CDR1 SGHAT, CDR2 FQNNGV. J gave up 6 bases and V 4 bases, and 5 bases lay outside the gene matches. The DNA of the CDR3 is TGTGCCAGCAGCTGGGAGGGCGCGGCCGGGGAGCTGTTTTTT. Translation gives CASSWEGAAGELFF.

This chain uses TRBV28 with TRBJ1-2; D might be TRBD1 (5 bases). V was shortened by 6 bases and J by 5 bases, with 28 bases between the two germline ends. This CDR3 is built from 18 residues. Per germline, CDR1 MDHEN and CDR2 SYDVKM. CDR3 protein: CASSGWGTGTVAGYGYTF. As DNA, the CDR3 is TGTGCCAGCAGCGGGTGGGGGACCGGGACCGTCGCGGGGTATGGCTACACCTTC.

This clone is a singleton in its sample. This chain links TRBV7-8 with TRBJ2-7; TRBD1 matches at 10 bases. This CDR3 is built from 15 residues. Losses at the gene ends were 8 bases for V and 4 bases for J; bases not matched to a gene: 11. From germline, CDR1 is SGHVS and CDR2 FQNEAQ. The CDR3 sequence is CASRDRDRGEYEQYF. The CDR3 coding sequence is TGTGCCAGCCGCGACCGGGACAGGGGAGAATACGAGCAGTACTTC. Full variable domain (outside the CDR3, taken from reference TRBV7-8 and TRBJ2-7): GAGVSQSPRYKVAKRGQDVALRCDPISGHVSLFWYQQALGQGPEFLTYFQNEAQLDKSGLPSDRFFAERPEGSVSTLKIQRTQQEDSAVYLCASRDRDRGEYEQYFGPGTRLTVT.

This clone was seen just once. The V and J genes are TRBV28 and TRBJ2-7, with TRBD1 matching 7 bases. The V gene end was trimmed by 3 bases and the J gene end by 7 bases; junction bases not matched to a gene: 6. The CDR3 covers 13 residues. Germline CDR1 MDHEN, CDR2 SYDVKM. This CDR3 is CASSFPGTAEQYF. DNA of the CDR3: TGTGCCAGCAGTTTCCCCGGGACAGCAGAGCAGTACTTC.

The chain couples TRBV11-2 to TRBJ2-7, with 8 nucleotides matching TRBD2. The CDR3 totals 15 residues. Germline CDR1 is SGHAT and CDR2 is FQNNGV. After removal of 5 bases from V and 2 bases from J, the junction contained 8 bases not matched to a gene. CDR3 bases: TGTGCCAGCAGCCCCCGAGCGGGAGATACCTACGAGCAGTACTTC. Translation gives CASSPRAGDTYEQYF.

This chain joins TRBV5-6 and TRBJ2-5; D may be TRBD2 (6 bases). With 4 bases removed from V and 1 base from J, the gap between germline ends came to 11 bases. This CDR3 contains 14 residues. Germline V gene data show CDR1 as SGHDT and CDR2 as YYEEEE. This chain's CDR3 is CASSGGLSQETQYF. For the CDR3, the DNA is TGTGCCAGCAGCGGAGGACTATCCCAAGAGACCCAGTACTTC. The whole variable domain, remainder taken from reference TRBV5-6 and TRBJ2-5, is DAGVTQSPTHLIKTRGQQVTLRCSPKSGHDTVSWYQQALGQGPQFIFQYYEEEERQRGNFPDRFSGHQFPNYSSELNVNALLLGDSALYLCASSGGLSQETQYFGPGTRLLVL.

This clone was observed once. The V and J genes are TRBV10-1 and TRBJ2-3, with 7 bases that match TRBD2. Germline CDR1 WNHNN, CDR2 SYGVQD (reference sequence). V shed 3 bases, J shed 3 bases, and the junction held 6 bases outside the gene matches. The CDR3 contains 15 residues. CDR3 in DNA: TGCGCCAGCAGTGAAGGACTAGTAGGGACAGATACGCAGTATTTT. Its translation is CASSEGLVGTDTQYF.

The V call is TRBV2, the J call TRBJ2-7, with TRBD1 matching over 7 bases. V was clipped by 4 bases and J by 4 bases; unmatched bases: 7. CDR3 length equals 14 residues. Germline V lookup: CDR1 SNHLY, CDR2 FYNNEI. The chain's CDR3 is CASSGETGSYEQYF. CDR3 sequence (DNA): TGTGCCAGCAGTGGGGAGACAGGGAGTTACGAGCAGTACTTC.

This chain uses TRBV10-1 with TRBJ1-4, with D perhaps matching TRBD1 (5 bases). Per the germline V gene, CDR1 is WNHNN and CDR2 is SYGVQD (reference sequence). The V end was cut by 7 bases, the J end by 0 bases, with 15 bases between. This CDR3 region has 16 residues. The CDR3 reads CASTLFDRPTNEKLFF. CDR3 coding DNA: TGCGCCAGCACCCTCTTTGACAGACCAACTAATGAAAAACTGTTTTTT.

V and J are TRBV18 and TRBJ1-3; no clear D gene. Germline loops: CDR1 KGHSH, CDR2 LQKENI. Trimming cost V 2 bases and J 2 bases, with 16 bases left between them. This CDR3 spans 17 amino acids. CDR3 DNA: TGTGCCAGCTCACCATTTCCGGGGAGCGACCCTGGAAACACCATATATTTT. The encoded protein is CASSPFPGSDPGNTIYF.

The V call is TRBV7-9, the J call TRBJ2-7; the match to TRBD2 covers 10 bases. The germline gives CDR1 SEHNR, CDR2 FQNEAQ (reference sequence). V lost 8 bases, J lost 3 bases, and 4 bases stayed unmatched. CDR3 length equals 13 residues. In DNA, the CDR3 is TGTGCCAGCTCAGGACTAGCGGACTACGAGCAGTACTTC. It specifies CASSGLADYEQYF.